The 6 T cell receptor beta chains below come from one sample, sequenced in a study of cytomegalovirus exposure and HLA in healthy donors. PCR used 60 Vbeta primers and 13 Jbeta primers. Here immunoSEQ multiplex PCR was the method, and the copy in TCRdb shows in-frame clones only, minus some. The data contain 200,000 to 300,000 clones, about 80% of them singletons. What was sequenced was PBMCs. The source of these receptors is a woman aged 60-75 years in good health and CMV-seropositive.

In its sample, this clone was seen a few times. The chain couples TRBV2 to TRBJ2-3; TRBD2 agrees at 7 bases. V was clipped by 8 bases and J by 2 bases; unmatched bases: 4. There are 13 residues in the CDR3. Germline V lookup: CDR1 SNHLY, CDR2 FYNNEI. The CDR3, as DNA: TGTGCCAGCGCAGCGGGATACACAGATACGCAGTATTTT. Protein: CASAAGYTDTQYF.

This clone was observed a single time. The V call is TRBV27, the J call TRBJ2-5, with D possibly matching TRBD2 (6 bases). V was shortened by 2 bases and J by 5 bases, with 15 bases between the two germline ends. Germline CDR1 is MNHEY and CDR2 is SMNVEV (reference sequence). This CDR3 contains 15 residues. Written as DNA, the CDR3 is TGTGCCAGCAGTTTAGAGGGGCGGGAACGGGAGACCCAGTACTTC. Translating it yields CASSLEGRERETQYF.

This clone was detected only a few times. This sequence joins TRBV30 and TRBJ2-7; 8 bases fit TRBD1. This CDR3 spans 16 amino acids. V gave up 4 bases and J gave up 2 bases; unmatched junction bases: 13. Germline values: CDR1 GTSNPN, CDR2 SVGIG (reference sequence). The CDR3 sequence is CAWTFLGGQGPYEQYF. Written as DNA, the CDR3 is TGTGCCTGGACCTTTCTGGGTGGACAGGGACCCTACGAGCAGTACTTC.

The chain joins TRBV7-3 to TRBJ2-1; 14 bases match TRBD2. CDR1 is SGHTA, CDR2 FQGTGA, per germline. The trim removed 1 base at V and 9 bases at J, leaving 5 bases unmatched. This CDR3 has 16 residues. CDR3 residues: CASSLRGLAGAGEQFF. The CDR3 DNA sequence: TGTGCCAGCAGCTTAAGGGGACTAGCGGGAGCGGGTGAGCAGTTCTTC.

The chain links TRBV25-1 to TRBJ2-1; tentatively, D is TRBD1 (5 bases). The V gene lost 6 bases and the J gene lost 9 bases, with 12 bases spanning the gap. This CDR3 spans 12 amino acids. Germline-derived CDR1 and CDR2 are MGHDK and SYGVNS. The CDR3 reads CASRGWGGEQFF. In nucleotides, the CDR3 is TGTGCCAGCAGGGGCTGGGGCGGTGAGCAGTTCTTC. Looking up the rest from reference TRBV25-1 and TRBJ2-1 gives the full variable domain: EADIYQTPRYLVIGTGKKITLECSQTMGHDKMYWYQQDPGMELHLIHYSYGVNSTEKGDLSSESTVSRIRTEHFPLTLESARPSHTSQYLCASRGWGGEQFFGPGTRLTVL.

The chain couples TRBV5-1 to TRBJ1-1; maybe TRBD1 (5 bases). Germline values: CDR1 SGHRS, CDR2 YFSETQ. The CDR3 length is 16 residues. V was clipped by 4 bases and J by 1 base, with 17 bases between them. The DNA of the CDR3 is TGCGCCAGCAGCACGAATTACGGGGGAAGGAACACTGAAGCTTTCTTT. It encodes CASSTNYGGRNTEAFF.